The present T cell receptor (beta chain) was sequenced within a study of CD8 T cells in Susac syndrome. FACS enriched CD8+ TEMRA cells, while bulk CD8+ and CD4+ were negatively isolated. Reverse transcription used roughly 0.5 to 1 ug RNA and random hexamers. TCRdb passed the immunoSEQ multiplex PCR reads through MiXCR, listing each CDR3 protein once. This table has approximately 180,000 distinct CDR3 sequences, 95% appearing once. V lost 6 bases, J lost 3 bases, and 16 bases lay in between. Germline lookup yields CDR1 MNHEY and CDR2 SVGAGI. The CDR3 sequence is 15 residues long. V gene TRBV6-5 combines with J gene TRBJ2-3, with D tentatively TRBD2 (5 bases). The clonotype originates from a human donor with multiple sclerosis. Sequencing was done on a sample of CD4+ T cells from PBMCs. CDR3 residues: CASRYTGSGTDTQYF. The CDR3 DNA follows: TGTGCCAGCAGGTACACGGGGTCGGGAACAGATACGCAGTATTTT.